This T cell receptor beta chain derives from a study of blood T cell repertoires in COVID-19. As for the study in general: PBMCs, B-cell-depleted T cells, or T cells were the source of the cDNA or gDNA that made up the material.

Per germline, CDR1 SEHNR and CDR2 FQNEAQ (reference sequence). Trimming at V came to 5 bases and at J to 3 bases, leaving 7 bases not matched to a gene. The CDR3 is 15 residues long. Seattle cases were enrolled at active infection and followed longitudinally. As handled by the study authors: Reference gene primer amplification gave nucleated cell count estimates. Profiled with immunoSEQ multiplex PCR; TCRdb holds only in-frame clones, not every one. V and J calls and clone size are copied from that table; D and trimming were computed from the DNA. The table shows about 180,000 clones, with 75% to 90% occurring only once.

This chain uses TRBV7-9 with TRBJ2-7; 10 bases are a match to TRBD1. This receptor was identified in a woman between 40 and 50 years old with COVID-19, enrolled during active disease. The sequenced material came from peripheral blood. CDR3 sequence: CASSRIGTGDYEQYF. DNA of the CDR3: TGTGCCAGCAGCCGCATCGGGACAGGGGACTACGAGCAGTACTTC.